The entry below describes one T cell receptor (beta chain). What it recognizes is unknown. V shed 6 bases and J shed 5 bases, with 15 bases lying between them. CDR1 is SGHRS, CDR2 YFSETQ, per germline. The CDR3 loop spans 14 amino acids. The data were obtained in a study of T cell repertoires in cytomegalovirus infection. Overall study: It can be stated that public TCR beta signatures indicated CMV infection as well as a matching HLA type.

TCRdb re-called the reads with MiXCR, one entry per CDR3 protein. The table records 400,000 or so distinct CDR3 sequences, 30% to 40% of them present only once. The study, taken as a whole, reports: Ex vivo, HLA-C-restricted CMV-specific TCR beta clonotypes prevailed over the rest of the response. CMV carriers having the relevant HLA were flagged by cumulative public TCR beta family frequency.

The origin of this receptor is a human donor in good health (CMV status not recorded). Some clones in this sample may be carry-over from other donors' samples. The chain has TRBV5-1 and TRBJ2-1, with D perhaps TRBD2 (5 bases). Sample: PBMCs. The CDR3 region has the DNA TGCGCCAGCAAACAAGCGGACCTCCACAATGAGCAGTTCTTC. Translation gives CASKQADLHNEQFF.